The 5 T cell receptor beta chains below all came from one sample that was sequenced in a study of post-analysis software for immune sequencing data. Points from the study as a whole: Patients used about 5 TRBV segments, including TRBV5-6, TRBV5-1 and TRBV20-1, more often than controls.

The antigens these receptors bind are not known. Researchers reported that TCR beta cDNA libraries carried unique molecular identifiers. Via MiXCR, TCRdb re-called the PCR reads, giving one row per CDR3 protein. Of 820,000 or so distinct CDR3 sequences in the sample, approximately 57% were seen once. The sample taken for sequencing was blood. The receptors stem from a girl aged 5-17 years with multiple sclerosis.

This clonotype was seen a handful of times. V is TRBV29-1 and J is TRBJ2-5; D possibly corresponds to TRBD1 (5 bases). The end of the DNA is better explained by TRBJ2-7, so the J call may be wrong. There are 13 residues in the CDR3. Germline V lookup: CDR1 SQVTM, CDR2 ANQGSEA. This CDR3 reads CSVPGSGWDEQYF. The CDR3 DNA reads as TGCAGCGTTCCAGGGTCTGGATGGGACGAGCAGTACTTC.

The chain carries TRBV3-1 and TRBJ2-7; D ambiguous. The CDR3 contains 13 residues. V lost 5 bases and J lost 7, with 15 bases in between. From germline, CDR1 is LGHDT and CDR2 YNNKEL (reference sequence). The DNA of the CDR3 is TGTGCCAGCAGCTCCACCTGGAGTGGGGAGCAGTACTTC. Translating it yields CASSSTWSGEQYF.

The V and J genes are TRBV20-1 and TRBJ2-7; unclear D gene. This CDR3 contains 15 residues. V shed 0 bases and J shed 6 bases, with 18 bases lying between them. Germline V CDR1 and CDR2: DFQATT, SNEGSKA (reference sequence). CDR3 sequence (DNA): TGCAGTGCTAGAGATATACGGCAGGTCGGTGGCGAGCAGTACTTC. Its translation: CSARDIRQVGGEQYF.

V is TRBV20-1 and J is TRBJ2-1; either TRBD1 or TRBD2 may fit D (5 bases each). In germline, CDR1 is DFQATT, CDR2 SNEGSKA (reference sequence). With 3 bases removed from V and 5 bases from J, the gap between germline ends came to 14 bases. The CDR3 totals 14 residues. CDR3 region: CSARGVAKNNEQFF. The CDR3 DNA follows: TGCAGTGCTAGGGGGGTAGCGAAGAACAATGAGCAGTTCTTC.

This clonotype was recorded a few times. The chain has TRBV5-1 and TRBJ2-7, with D possibly matching TRBD2 (6 bases). V was cut by 5 bases and J by 0 bases, with 15 bases left in between. The CDR3 is 15 residues long. CDR1 and CDR2 (germline): SGHRS, YFSETQ. The CDR3 bases are TGCGCCAGCAGGGAAGCGGGCAGCACCTCCTACGAGCAGTACTTC. Its protein product is CASREAGSTSYEQYF.